This TCR beta chain appears in the sequencing data of a study of graft-versus-host responses after intestinal transplantation. Using immunoSEQ multiplex PCR, the repertoire was profiled, and TCRdb retains in-frame clones only, with some absent. The data hold about 26,000 clones, with over 80% observed a single time. About this clone itself: Its antigen remains unknown.

Germline CDR1 is MNHNS and CDR2 is SASEGT. The length of the CDR3 is 16 residues. The V and J ends lost 0 bases and 1 base respectively, with 9 bases between them. The clonotype was recovered from a human donor who received an intestinal transplant. The rearrangement links TRBV6-1 to TRBJ2-2; no definite D call. Sequenced here: unstimulated CD4+ T cells sorted from spleen or lymph node cells, sampled before intestinal transplant. CDR3 sequence reads: CASSEALLGNTGELFF. The CDR3 DNA reads as TGTGCCAGCAGTGAAGCGCTTCTGGGGAACACCGGGGAGCTGTTTTTT.